One sample yielded the 4 T cell receptor beta chains listed below, sequenced in a study of T cell responses to AZD1222 COVID-19 vaccine listed by TCRdb under 2021. What the time point label conveys for this sample: baseline before first vaccination. To prepare the library, the immunoSEQ multiplex PCR assay was applied. Here the immuneACCESS table is served through TCRdb, limited to in-frame sequences with V and J called. Missing clones are a known gap in these copies; in checked studies unresolved V genes cover under half, and the rest lacks a known reason. The sample table records about 110,000 clones; roughly nine tenths of these occur just once. The ten top clones hold roughly 5.2% of the sample. The source was peripheral blood, collected on day 0 of AZD1222 vaccination. The receptors were gathered from an adult in good health.

The chain carries TRBV5-4 and TRBJ2-3; TRBD2 matches at 8 bases. Germline lookup yields CDR1 SGHNT and CDR2 YYREEE (reference sequence). With 3 bases clipped from V and 8 bases from J, the junction kept 14 bases outside the gene matches. There are 16 residues in the CDR3. DNA for the CDR3: TGTGCCAGCAGCTCGCCAGGGACTGCCCGGGAGGGTACGCAGTATTTT. It is translated as CASSSPGTAREGTQYF.

The chain uses TRBV27 and TRBJ1-1, with TRBD1 matching over 7 bases. The V segment lost 6 bases and the J segment 5 bases; nucleotides outside the gene matches: 9. The CDR3 runs to 14 residues. CDR1 MNHEY and CDR2 SMNVEV come from the germline V gene (reference sequence). This chain's CDR3 is CASRGRTGWTEAFF. CDR3 bases: TGTGCCAGCAGGGGACGGACAGGTTGGACTGAAGCTTTCTTT.

The CDR3: CASTLDGPYEQYF. The CDR3 bases are TGTGCCAGCACATTGGACGGCCCCTACGAGCAGTACTTC. This chain connects TRBV2 to TRBJ2-7; D unclear. Germline assignment: CDR1 SNHLY and CDR2 FYNNEI. CDR3 length: 13 residues. V lost 7 bases, J lost 2 bases, and 12 bases lay in between.

The chain is built from TRBV28 and TRBJ2-1; 8 positions match TRBD2. CDR1 and CDR2 (germline): MDHEN, SYDVKM. This CDR3 is 17 amino acids long. Losses at the gene ends were 5 bases for V and 2 bases for J; bases not matched to a gene: 11. The chain's CDR3 is CASSLSPGGFAYNEQFF. The CDR3 DNA reads as TGTGCCAGCAGTCTATCCCCGGGGGGGTTCGCCTACAATGAGCAGTTCTTC.